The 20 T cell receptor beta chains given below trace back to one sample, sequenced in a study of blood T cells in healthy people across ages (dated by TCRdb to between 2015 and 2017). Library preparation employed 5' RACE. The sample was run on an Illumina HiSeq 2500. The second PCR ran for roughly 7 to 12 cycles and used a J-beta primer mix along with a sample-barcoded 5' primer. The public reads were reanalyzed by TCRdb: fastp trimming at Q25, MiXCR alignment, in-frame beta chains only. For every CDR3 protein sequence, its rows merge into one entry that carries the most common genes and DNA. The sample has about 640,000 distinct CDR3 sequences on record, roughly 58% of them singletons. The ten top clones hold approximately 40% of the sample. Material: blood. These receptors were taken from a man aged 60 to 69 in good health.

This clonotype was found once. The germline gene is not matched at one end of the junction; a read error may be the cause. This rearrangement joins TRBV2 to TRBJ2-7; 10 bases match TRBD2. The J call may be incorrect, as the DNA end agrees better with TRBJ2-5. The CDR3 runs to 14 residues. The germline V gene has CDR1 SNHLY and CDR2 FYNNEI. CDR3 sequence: CASGLAGAQGTQYF. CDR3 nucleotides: TGTGCCAGCGGGCTAGCGGGGGCTCAAGGGACCCAGTACTTC.

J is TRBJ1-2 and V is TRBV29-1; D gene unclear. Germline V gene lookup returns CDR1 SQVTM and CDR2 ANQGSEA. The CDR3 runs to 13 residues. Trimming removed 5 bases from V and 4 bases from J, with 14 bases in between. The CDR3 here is CSVRDLTTYGYTF. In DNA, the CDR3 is TGCAGCGTTCGGGATCTTACTACCTATGGCTACACCTTC.

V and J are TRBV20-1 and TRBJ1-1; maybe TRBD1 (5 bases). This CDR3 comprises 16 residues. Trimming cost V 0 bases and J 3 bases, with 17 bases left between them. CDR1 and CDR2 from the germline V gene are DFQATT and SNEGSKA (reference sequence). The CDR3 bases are TGCAGTGCTAGAGATCGGATCCCGGGGGGGGACACTGAAGCTTTCTTT. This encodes CSARDRIPGGDTEAFF.

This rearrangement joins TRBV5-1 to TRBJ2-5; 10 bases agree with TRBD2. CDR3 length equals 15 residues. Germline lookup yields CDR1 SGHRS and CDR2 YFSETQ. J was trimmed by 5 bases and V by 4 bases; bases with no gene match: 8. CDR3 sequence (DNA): TGCGCCAGCAGCCTCTCCGGGACTAGCGCCGAGACCCAGTACTTC. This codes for CASSLSGTSAETQYF.

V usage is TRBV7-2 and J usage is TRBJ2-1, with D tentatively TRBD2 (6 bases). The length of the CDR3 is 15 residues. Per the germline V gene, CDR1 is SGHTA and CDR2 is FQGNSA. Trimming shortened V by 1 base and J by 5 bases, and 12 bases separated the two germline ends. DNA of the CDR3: TGTGCCAGCAGCTTAGACGCTAGCGTGAACAATGAGCAGTTCTTC. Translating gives CASSLDASVNNEQFF.

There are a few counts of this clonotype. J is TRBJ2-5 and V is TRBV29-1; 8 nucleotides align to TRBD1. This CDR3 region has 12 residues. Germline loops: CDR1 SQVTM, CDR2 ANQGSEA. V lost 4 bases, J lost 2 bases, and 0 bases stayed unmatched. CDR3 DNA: TGCAGCGTTGGGGACAGGCAAGAGACCCAGTACTTC. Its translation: CSVGDRQETQYF.

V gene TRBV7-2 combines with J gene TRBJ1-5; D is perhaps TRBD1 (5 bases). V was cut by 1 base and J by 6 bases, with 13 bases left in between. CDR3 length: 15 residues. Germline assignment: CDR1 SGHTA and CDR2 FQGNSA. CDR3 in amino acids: CASSLDFRVGQPQHF. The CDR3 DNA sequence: TGTGCCAGCAGCTTAGATTTCAGGGTTGGTCAGCCCCAGCATTTT. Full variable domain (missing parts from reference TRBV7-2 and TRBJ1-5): GAGVSQSPSNKVTEKGKDVELRCDPISGHTALYWYRQSLGQGLEFLIYFQGNSAPDKSGLPSDRFSAERTGGSVSTLTIQRTQQEDSAVYLCASSLDFRVGQPQHFGDGTRLSIL.

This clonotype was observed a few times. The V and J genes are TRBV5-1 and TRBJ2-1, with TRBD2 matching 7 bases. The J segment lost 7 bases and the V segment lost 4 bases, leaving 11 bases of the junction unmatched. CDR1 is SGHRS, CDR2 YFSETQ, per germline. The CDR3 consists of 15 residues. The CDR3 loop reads CASSTLADLTNEQFF. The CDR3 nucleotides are TGCGCCAGCAGCACCCTAGCGGACCTAACGAATGAGCAGTTCTTC.

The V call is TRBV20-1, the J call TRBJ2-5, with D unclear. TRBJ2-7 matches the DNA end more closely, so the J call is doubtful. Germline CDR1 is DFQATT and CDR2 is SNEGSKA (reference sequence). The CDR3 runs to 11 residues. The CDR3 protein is CSGITDYEQYF. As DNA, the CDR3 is TGCAGTGGGATTACGGACTACGAGCAGTACTTC.

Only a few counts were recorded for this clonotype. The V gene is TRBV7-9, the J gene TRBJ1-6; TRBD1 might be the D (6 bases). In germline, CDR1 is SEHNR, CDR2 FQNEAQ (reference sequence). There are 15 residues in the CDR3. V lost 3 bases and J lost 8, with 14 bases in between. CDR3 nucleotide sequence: TGTGCCAGCAGCTTTTTCCGGGCAGGGGATTCACCCCTCCACTTT. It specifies CASSFFRAGDSPLHF.

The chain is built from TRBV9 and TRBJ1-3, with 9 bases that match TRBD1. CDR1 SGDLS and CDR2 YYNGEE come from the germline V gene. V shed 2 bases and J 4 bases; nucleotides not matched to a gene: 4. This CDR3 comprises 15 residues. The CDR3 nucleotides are TGTGCCAGCAGCGTGGGACAGGGCGCAGGAAACACCATATATTTT. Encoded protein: CASSVGQGAGNTIYF.

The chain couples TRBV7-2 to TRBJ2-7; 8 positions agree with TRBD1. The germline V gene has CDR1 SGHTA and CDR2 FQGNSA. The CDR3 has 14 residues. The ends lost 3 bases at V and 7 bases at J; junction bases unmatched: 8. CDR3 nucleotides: TGTGCCAGCAGCTTTGGACAGGGAGGCTTGGAGCAGTACTTC. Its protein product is CASSFGQGGLEQYF.

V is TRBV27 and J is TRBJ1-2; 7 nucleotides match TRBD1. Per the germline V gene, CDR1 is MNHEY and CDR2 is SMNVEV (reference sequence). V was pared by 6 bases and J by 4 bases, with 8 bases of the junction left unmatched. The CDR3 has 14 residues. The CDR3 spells CASRPTGATYGYTF. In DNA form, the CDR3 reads TGTGCCAGCAGACCCACAGGGGCGACCTATGGCTACACCTTC.

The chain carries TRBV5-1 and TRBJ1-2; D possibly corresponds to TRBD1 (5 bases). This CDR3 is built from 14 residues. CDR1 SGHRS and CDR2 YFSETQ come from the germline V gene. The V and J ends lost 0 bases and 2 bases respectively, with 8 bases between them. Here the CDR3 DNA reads TGCGCCAGCAGCTTGGGTTGGGGGAACTATGGCTACACCTTC. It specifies CASSLGWGNYGYTF.

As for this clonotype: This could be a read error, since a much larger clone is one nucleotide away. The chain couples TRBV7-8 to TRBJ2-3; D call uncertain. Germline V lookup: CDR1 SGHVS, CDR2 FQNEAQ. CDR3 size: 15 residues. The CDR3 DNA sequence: TGTGCCAGCAGCTTAGAGATGCGAGGCACAGATGCGCAGTATTTT. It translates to CASSLEMRGTDAQYF.

The CDR3 is CASSLGGPFPFNEKLFF. In DNA form, the CDR3 reads TGTGCCAGCAGCTTAGGGGGGCCTTTCCCCTTTAATGAAAAACTGTTTTTT. The chain recombines TRBV7-9 with TRBJ1-4, with a tentative D call TRBD1 (6 bases). CDR1 is SEHNR and CDR2 is FQNEAQ in the germline V gene (reference sequence). This CDR3 spans 17 amino acids. Trimming left V 1 base short and J 4 bases short, with 16 bases between.

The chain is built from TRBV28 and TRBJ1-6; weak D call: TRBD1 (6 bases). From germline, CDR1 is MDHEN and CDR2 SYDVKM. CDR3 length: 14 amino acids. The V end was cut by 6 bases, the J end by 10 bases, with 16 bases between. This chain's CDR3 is CASSPGGGKSPLHF. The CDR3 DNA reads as TGTGCCAGCAGCCCCGGAGGGGGGAAGTCACCCCTCCACTTT.

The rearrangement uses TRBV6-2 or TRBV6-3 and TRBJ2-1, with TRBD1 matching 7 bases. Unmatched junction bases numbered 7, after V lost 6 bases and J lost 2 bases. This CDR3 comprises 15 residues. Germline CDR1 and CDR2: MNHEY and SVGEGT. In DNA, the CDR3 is TGTGCCAGCAGACCCACAGGGGCAGCCTACAATGAGCAGTTCTTC. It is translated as CASRPTGAAYNEQFF.

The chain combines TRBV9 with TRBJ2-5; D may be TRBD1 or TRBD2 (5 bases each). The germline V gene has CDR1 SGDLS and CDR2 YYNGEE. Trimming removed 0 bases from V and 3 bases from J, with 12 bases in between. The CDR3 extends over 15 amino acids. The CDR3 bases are TGTGCCAGCAGCGTAGTAGGGACCCCTGAAGAGACCCAGTACTTC. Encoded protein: CASSVVGTPEETQYF.

CDR3 in amino acids: CSTRAETSGGRGTDTQYF. The CDR3 nucleotides are TGCAGTACAAGGGCCGAGACTAGCGGGGGGAGGGGCACAGATACGCAGTATTTT. The J gene is TRBJ2-3, the V gene TRBV20-1, with TRBD2 identical over 13 bases. V was pared by 8 bases and J by 1 base, with 15 bases of the junction left unmatched. The germline CDR1 and CDR2 sequences are DFQATT and SNEGSKA (reference sequence). CDR3 length equals 18 residues.